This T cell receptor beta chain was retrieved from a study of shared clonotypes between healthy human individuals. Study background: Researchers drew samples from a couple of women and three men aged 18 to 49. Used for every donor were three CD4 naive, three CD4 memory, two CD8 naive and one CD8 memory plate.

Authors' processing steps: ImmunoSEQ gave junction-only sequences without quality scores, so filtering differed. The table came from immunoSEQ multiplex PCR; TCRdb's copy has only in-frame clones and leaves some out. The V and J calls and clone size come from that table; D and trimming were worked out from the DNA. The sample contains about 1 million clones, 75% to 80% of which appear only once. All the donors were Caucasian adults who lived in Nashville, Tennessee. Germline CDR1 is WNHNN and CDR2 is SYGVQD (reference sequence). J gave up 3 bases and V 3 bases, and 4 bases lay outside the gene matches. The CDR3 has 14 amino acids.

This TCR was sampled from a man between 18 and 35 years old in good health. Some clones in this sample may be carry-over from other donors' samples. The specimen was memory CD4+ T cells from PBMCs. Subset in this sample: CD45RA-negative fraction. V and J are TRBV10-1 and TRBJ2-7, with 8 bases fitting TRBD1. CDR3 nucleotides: TGCGCCAGCAGTGAAGGACAGGGACTCTACGAGCAGTACTTC. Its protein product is CASSEGQGLYEQYF.